The 14 T cell receptor beta chains listed next were all sequenced from one sample in a study of OX40 agonist ivuxolimab in advanced cancers. Assay used: immunoSEQ multiplex PCR; TCRdb lists only in-frame clones, some missing. The sample has about 70,000 clones; about 90% are singletons. The input for sequencing was CD4+ or CD8+ T cells sorted from blood, taken in a trial of the OX40 agonist ivuxolimab. All receptors come from an adult with an advanced solid tumor such as melanoma, head and neck, liver or kidney cancer.

This clone has a handful of counts. J is TRBJ2-7 and V is TRBV6-1; TRBD2 might be the D (5 bases). This CDR3 contains 16 residues. V was cut by 1 base and J by 2 bases, with 15 bases left in between. The germline CDR1 and CDR2 sequences are MNHNS and SASEGT. CDR3 in amino acids: CASSEEDSPFPYEQYF. The CDR3 DNA reads TGTGCCAGCAGTGAAGAGGACTCACCTTTCCCCTACGAGCAGTACTTC.

The CDR3 loop is CAWSVGLGNSPLHF. For the CDR3, the DNA is TGTGCCTGGAGTGTAGGACTGGGGAATTCACCCCTCCACTTT. The gene calls are TRBV30 and TRBJ1-6; D is ambiguous. Germline V lookup: CDR1 GTSNPN, CDR2 SVGIG (reference sequence). CDR3 length equals 14 residues. Trimming took off 0 bases at V and 7 bases at J, with 10 bases between the two ends. The full variable domain, rest sourced from reference TRBV30 and TRBJ1-6, is SQTIHQWPATLVQPVGSPLSLECTVEGTSNPNLYWYRQAAGRGLQLLFYSVGIGQISSEVPQNLSASRPQDRQFILSSKKLLLSDSGFYLCAWSVGLGNSPLHFGNGTRLTVT.

V is TRBV14 and J is TRBJ2-7; 13 bases match TRBD2. Losses at the gene ends were 4 bases for V and 2 bases for J; bases not matched to a gene: 2. The germline CDR1 and CDR2 sequences are SGHDN and FVKESK. CDR3 length: 15 amino acids. Written as DNA, the CDR3 is TGTGCCAGCAGCCTTGGACTAGCGGGGGCCTACGAGCAGTACTTC. Translating gives CASSLGLAGAYEQYF.

The CDR3 DNA follows: TGTGCCACCAGCAGGATCGGGACCGATAGCAATCAGCCCCAGCATTTT. Encoded protein: CATSRIGTDSNQPQHF. J is TRBJ1-5 and V is TRBV15; a possible D gene is TRBD1 (5 bases). There are 16 residues in the CDR3. Deletions cut 3 bases from V and 0 bases from J, with 12 bases between. Germline CDR1 reads LNHNV; CDR2 reads YYDKDF (reference sequence). Combining the CDR3 with reference TRBV15 and TRBJ1-5 gives the whole variable domain DAMVIQNPRYQVTQFGKPVTLSCSQTLNHNVMYWYQQKSSQAPKLLFHYYDKDFNNEADTPDNFQSRRPNTSFCFLDIRSPGLGDTAMYLCATSRIGTDSNQPQHFGDGTRLSIL.

This clone was seen a few times. The chain's CDR3 is CASRADSYEQYF. The CDR3 DNA reads as TGTGCCAGTAGGGCAGACTCCTACGAGCAGTACTTC. The genes are TRBV19 and TRBJ2-7; D is unresolved. V lost 6 bases and J 0 bases, leaving 6 bases between the germline ends. This CDR3 region has 12 residues. Per germline, CDR1 LNHDA and CDR2 SQIVND (reference sequence).

The J gene is TRBJ1-1, the V gene TRBV5-6, with 9 bases lining up with TRBD1. Looked up from germline, CDR1 is SGHDT and CDR2 is YYEEEE. The CDR3 is made up of 14 amino acids. V lost 4 bases to trimming and J lost 4 bases; unmatched junction nucleotides: 5. The CDR3 DNA follows: TGTGCCAGCAGCCCGGACAGGGGAGGCACTGAAGCTTTCTTT. The encoded protein is CASSPDRGGTEAFF.

This clone was seen more than once but under ten times. The V call is TRBV2, the J call TRBJ1-2, with a tentative D call TRBD1 (5 bases). V lost 11 bases, J lost 5 bases, and 12 bases lay in between. CDR1 SNHLY and CDR2 FYNNEI come from the germline V gene. This CDR3 contains 11 residues. The CDR3 region has the DNA TGTGCCGTTCGGTGGGGGTATGGCTACACCTTC. Encoded protein: CAVRWGYGYTF.

Note on this clone: At one end, the junction sequence differs from germline, possibly due to a read error. This sequence joins TRBV7-7 and TRBJ2-2; D uncertain. The germline CDR1 and CDR2 sequences are SSHAT and FNYEAQ (reference sequence). This CDR3 is built from 13 residues. DNA of the CDR3: TGTGCTAGCAGACCTACTAACACCGGGGAGCTGTTTTTT. This encodes CASRPTNTGELFF. Looking up the rest from reference TRBV7-7 and TRBJ2-2 gives the full variable domain: GAGVSQSPRYKVTKRGQDVTLRCDPISSHATLYWYQQALGQGPEFLTYFNYEAQPDKSGLPSDRFSAERPEGSISTLTIQRTEQRDSAMYRCASRPTNTGELFFGEGSRLTVL.

The chain couples TRBV6-5 to TRBJ2-2; D call uncertain. Per germline, CDR1 MNHEY and CDR2 SVGAGI. The CDR3 sequence is 13 residues long. Trimming shortened V by 2 bases and J by 7 bases, and 8 bases separated the two germline ends. CDR3 in amino acids: CASSYPLNGELFF. CDR3 coding DNA: TGTGCCAGCAGTTACCCCCTTAACGGGGAGCTGTTTTTT.

The sample holds one count of this clone. The chain uses TRBV4-1 and TRBJ2-1; a weak D match, TRBD1 (6 bases). The germline V and J ends were trimmed by 0 bases and 4 bases, with 7 bases remaining between them. Germline V gene sequence: CDR1 MGHRA, CDR2 YSYEKL. This CDR3 has 14 residues. The CDR3 sequence: CASSQEGGYNEQFF. The CDR3 nucleotides read TGCGCCAGCAGCCAAGAAGGGGGTTACAATGAGCAGTTCTTC.

The genes are TRBV7-9 and TRBJ2-7, with 9 bases fitting TRBD1. Germline CDR1 is SEHNR and CDR2 is FQNEAQ (reference sequence). The CDR3 is made up of 15 amino acids. The V gene end was trimmed by 6 bases and the J gene end by 5 bases; junction bases not matched to a gene: 11. The CDR3 region is CASRSGTGSLNEQYF. The DNA of the CDR3 is TGTGCCAGCAGATCCGGGACAGGGAGTCTGAACGAGCAGTACTTC.

The chain combines TRBV29-1 with TRBJ1-2; D may be TRBD1 (5 bases). CDR1 and CDR2 (germline): SQVTM, ANQGSEA. This CDR3 has 12 amino acids. Trimming took 4 bases from V and 8 from J, leaving 14 bases between them. The CDR3 loop is CSVVVGGPGYTF. DNA for the CDR3: TGCAGCGTTGTGGTGGGGGGACCCGGCTACACCTTC. The entire variable domain, with the rest obtained from reference TRBV29-1 and TRBJ1-2, is as follows: SAVISQKPSRDICQRGTSLTIQCQVDSQVTMMFWYRQQPGQSLTLIATANQGSEATYESGFVIDKFPISRPNLTFSTLTVSNMSPEDSSIYLCSVVVGGPGYTFGSGTRLTVV.

The CDR3 reads CSVTGGETQYF. DNA for the CDR3: TGCAGCGTTACAGGGGGGGAGACCCAGTACTTC. This sequence joins TRBV29-1 and TRBJ2-5, with 8 bases identical to TRBD1. The CDR3 is 11 residues long. V lost 5 bases to trimming and J lost 5 bases; unmatched junction nucleotides: 1. Germline V gene data show CDR1 as SQVTM and CDR2 as ANQGSEA.

This chain links TRBV9 with TRBJ1-2; tentatively, D is TRBD1 (6 bases). Trimming shortened V by 0 bases and J by 8 bases, and 17 bases separated the two germline ends. Germline V gene lookup returns CDR1 SGDLS and CDR2 YYNGEE. CDR3 length: 15 residues. CDR3 amino acids: CASSVGGQGSGGYTF. The DNA for the CDR3 is TGTGCCAGCAGCGTAGGGGGGCAGGGAAGCGGCGGCTACACCTTC. The complete variable domain, with remaining parts taken from reference TRBV9 and TRBJ1-2, reads DSGVTQTPKHLITATGQRVTLRCSPRSGDLSVYWYQQSLDQGLQFLIQYYNGEERAKGNILERFSAQQFPDLHSELNLSSLELGDSALYFCASSVGGQGSGGYTFGSGTRLTVV.